Presented here are 27 T cell receptor beta chains from one specimen sequenced in a study of cytomegalovirus exposure and HLA in healthy donors. Use of 60 Vbeta and 13 Jbeta primers characterized the PCR. Sequenced by immunoSEQ multiplex PCR; TCRdb stores in-frame clones only, minus some. The table lists a few hundred thousand clones, about 93% of them singletons, with about 1.7% in the top ten. Sequencing input: PBMCs. These TCRs come from a girl aged 2 to 10 in good health and CMV-seronegative.

V usage is TRBV6-1 and J usage is TRBJ1-5; maybe TRBD1 (6 bases). Germline CDR1 and CDR2: MNHNS and SASEGT. The CDR3 has 15 amino acids. The V and J ends lost 1 base and 1 base respectively, with 8 bases between them. The CDR3 bases are TGTGCCAGCAGTGAAGAGGGGGTCAGCAATCAGCCCCAGCATTTT. Protein: CASSEEGVSNQPQHF.

This clone was detected only once. V and J are TRBV5-4 and TRBJ2-1; 11 bases fit TRBD2. Germline V gives CDR1 SGHNT, CDR2 YYREEE (reference sequence). The ends lost 4 bases at V and 4 bases at J; junction bases unmatched: 10. CDR3 size: 17 residues. CDR3 in DNA: TGTGCCAGCAGCGCCCTCTTACTAGCGGGGGCTTACAATGAGCAGTTCTTC. Residues: CASSALLLAGAYNEQFF.

The V gene is TRBV11-3, the J gene TRBJ2-1, with TRBD2 identical over 15 bases. V lost 4 bases, J lost 10 bases, and 8 bases stayed unmatched. There are 16 residues in the CDR3. Germline V gene lookup returns CDR1 SGHNT and CDR2 YENEEA. CDR3 loop: CASSYGTSGRRSEQFF. The CDR3 DNA sequence: TGTGCCAGCAGCTACGGGACTAGCGGGAGGAGGTCGGAGCAGTTCTTC.

The chain recombines TRBV6-5 with TRBJ1-1, with D uncertain. V lost 6 bases to trimming and J lost 5 bases, with 10 bases between them. Germline CDR1 is MNHEY and CDR2 is SVGAGI. CDR3 length: 12 amino acids. The CDR3 is CASRPSGTEAFF. CDR3 nucleotides: TGTGCCAGCAGACCCTCCGGGACTGAAGCTTTCTTT.

The chain is built from TRBV10-2 and TRBJ2-7; D unresolved. Trimming took off 7 bases at V and 4 bases at J, with 14 bases between the two ends. CDR3 length: 13 amino acids. Per germline, CDR1 WSHSY and CDR2 SAAADI. CDR3 residues: CASTPGSRYEQYF. Written as DNA, the CDR3 is TGCGCCAGCACCCCAGGAAGCAGGTACGAGCAGTACTTC.

This clone has only a few counts. The chain couples TRBV28 to TRBJ2-1; possibly TRBD1 for D (6 bases). Germline values: CDR1 MDHEN, CDR2 SYDVKM. Trimming removed 5 bases from V and 9 bases from J, with 11 bases in between. The CDR3 covers 12 residues. The CDR3 region is CASSQGMSEQFF. The CDR3 coding sequence is TGTGCCAGCAGTCAGGGGATGAGTGAGCAGTTCTTC.

The chain couples TRBV2 to TRBJ2-3; 7 bases agree with TRBD2. V was clipped by 7 bases and J by 2 bases; unmatched bases: 12. CDR1 SNHLY and CDR2 FYNNEI come from the germline V gene. The CDR3 is made up of 16 amino acids. CDR3 nucleotides: TGTGCCAGCACCATGGATGGGGGGGGAAACACAGATACGCAGTATTTT. It encodes CASTMDGGGNTDTQYF. The entire variable domain, with the rest obtained from reference TRBV2 and TRBJ2-3, is as follows: EPEVTQTPSHQVTQMGQEVILRCVPISNHLYFYWYRQILGQKVEFLVSFYNNEISEKSEIFDDQFSVERPDGSNFTLKIRSTKLEDSAMYFCASTMDGGGNTDTQYFGPGTRLTVL.

This clone has a single count. The chain couples TRBV28 to TRBJ1-2, with unresolved D. The CDR3 contains 11 residues. CDR1 and CDR2 (germline): MDHEN, SYDVKM. V was pared by 3 bases and J by 8 bases, with 7 bases between. The CDR3 sequence: CASSLAGGYTF. Here the CDR3 DNA reads TGTGCCAGCAGTTTGGCGGGGGGCTACACCTTC.

J is TRBJ2-5 and V is TRBV20-1, with D unresolved. This CDR3 has 11 amino acids. Deletions cut 2 bases from V and 7 bases from J, with 8 bases between. Germline V gives CDR1 DFQATT, CDR2 SNEGSKA (reference sequence). The CDR3: CSARLEATQYF. The CDR3 coding sequence is TGCAGTGCTAGACTAGAAGCGACCCAGTACTTC.

This clone occurred once. The chain carries TRBV10-2 and TRBJ1-6; maybe TRBD1 (6 bases). Trimming removed 7 bases at V and 4 bases at J, with 14 bases between. Per the germline V gene, CDR1 is WSHSY and CDR2 is SAAADI. The CDR3 has 15 residues. CDR3 residues: CASTEGVVYNSPLHF. DNA of the CDR3: TGCGCCAGCACCGAGGGGGTGGTGTATAATTCACCCCTCCACTTT.

The chain joins TRBV5-1 to TRBJ2-7; 7 bases align to TRBD1. The trim removed 4 bases at V and 1 base at J, leaving 5 bases unmatched. Germline V gene data show CDR1 as SGHRS and CDR2 as YFSETQ. This CDR3 region has 14 residues. The chain's CDR3 is CASSQMGQSYEQYF. The CDR3 DNA follows: TGCGCCAGCAGCCAGATGGGACAGTCCTACGAGCAGTACTTC.

V usage is TRBV6-1 and J usage is TRBJ2-7; TRBD1 agrees at 10 bases. CDR1 and CDR2 from the germline V gene are MNHNS and SASEGT. This CDR3 comprises 17 residues. V was pared by 4 bases and J by 4 bases, with 13 bases of the junction left unmatched. CDR3 in amino acids: CASSGAAPGQGMYEQYF. In DNA, the CDR3 is TGTGCCAGCAGTGGGGCTGCTCCGGGACAGGGGATGTACGAGCAGTACTTC.

V gene TRBV5-1 combines with J gene TRBJ1-5; D remains ambiguous. The germline CDR1 and CDR2 sequences are SGHRS and YFSETQ. The CDR3 is 14 residues long. Trimming left V 1 base short and J 4 bases short, with 9 bases between. This CDR3 is CASSLSGSNQPQHF. CDR3 coding DNA: TGCGCCAGCAGCTTGAGCGGATCTAATCAGCCCCAGCATTTT.

V gene TRBV2 combines with J gene TRBJ1-5, with D unclear. Germline lookup yields CDR1 SNHLY and CDR2 FYNNEI. There are 14 residues in the CDR3. The germline V and J ends were trimmed by 1 base and 7 bases, with 11 bases remaining between them. The CDR3 here is CASSEGSREQPQHF. In DNA, the CDR3 is TGTGCCAGCAGTGAAGGGTCCCGGGAACAGCCCCAGCATTTT.

The gene calls are TRBV15 and TRBJ2-5; D might be TRBD2 (5 bases). The V gene lost 5 bases and the J gene lost 10 bases, with 14 bases spanning the gap. CDR1 and CDR2 (germline): LNHNV, YYDKDF (reference sequence). The length of the CDR3 is 12 residues. Here the CDR3 DNA reads TGTGCCACCAGCGACGCCGGGAAGGACCAGTACTTC. Protein: CATSDAGKDQYF.

The gene calls are TRBV28 and TRBJ2-1; possible D gene TRBD1, 6 bases. There are 12 residues in the CDR3. The V gene's germline CDR1 is MDHEN and CDR2 SYDVKM. V lost 6 bases and J lost 8, with 11 bases in between. The CDR3 here is CASRKRGYEQFF. CDR3 coding DNA: TGTGCCAGCAGAAAAAGGGGGTATGAGCAGTTCTTC. The full variable domain, completed using reference TRBV28 and TRBJ2-1, is DVKVTQSSRYLVKRTGEKVFLECVQDMDHENMFWYRQDPGLGLRLIYFSYDVKMKEKGDIPEGYSVSREKKERFSLILESASTNQTSMYLCASRKRGYEQFFGPGTRLTVL.

V is TRBV25-1 and J is TRBJ2-1; 9 positions match TRBD2. Trimming took 4 bases from V and 0 from J; bases not matched to a gene: 4. The germline CDR1 and CDR2 sequences are MGHDK and SYGVNS. The CDR3 spans 16 residues. The CDR3: CASSGLAGNSYNEQFF. In nucleotides, the CDR3 is TGTGCCAGCAGTGGTCTAGCGGGAAACTCCTACAATGAGCAGTTCTTC.

This chain links TRBV7-8 with TRBJ2-5; no definite D call. CDR1 is SGHVS, CDR2 FQNEAQ, per germline. V was pared by 5 bases and J by 2 bases, with 12 bases between. CDR3 size: 14 residues. CDR3 sequence (DNA): TGTGCCAGCAGCCCACAACGGGTACAAGAGACCCAGTACTTC. As protein: CASSPQRVQETQYF.

This clone was seen a handful of times. This chain joins TRBV9 and TRBJ1-6; 8 nucleotides line up with TRBD1. V trimming: 0 bases; J trimming: 6 bases; junction bases outside the gene matches: 8. The CDR3 has 17 amino acids. Germline V gene lookup returns CDR1 SGDLS and CDR2 YYNGEE. CDR3 loop: CASSVDQRGTGNSPLHF. The CDR3 nucleotides read TGTGCCAGCAGCGTAGACCAGCGAGGGACAGGTAATTCACCCCTCCACTTT.

The chain carries TRBV2 and TRBJ1-1; no reliable D call. The CDR3 runs 15 residues. Trimming removed 6 bases at V and 4 bases at J, with 18 bases between. In germline, CDR1 is SNHLY, CDR2 FYNNEI. The chain's CDR3 is CASSENGVRGTEAFF. CDR3 coding DNA: TGTGCCAGCAGCGAAAACGGAGTACGGGGCACTGAAGCTTTCTTT.

As DNA, the CDR3 is TGTGCCAGCGGAGACAGGGAGAATGAAAAACTGTTTTTT. Residues: CASGDRENEKLFF. The rearrangement links TRBV10-3 to TRBJ1-4, with 7 bases fitting TRBD1. The CDR3 loop spans 13 amino acids. CDR1 is ENHRY, CDR2 SYGVKD, per germline. J was trimmed by 5 bases and V by 10 bases; bases with no gene match: 7.

This chain joins TRBV7-9 and TRBJ2-7; 7 nucleotides match TRBD1. The CDR3 runs to 16 residues. V shed 5 bases, J shed 4 bases, and the junction held 14 bases outside the gene matches. Germline lookup yields CDR1 SEHNR and CDR2 FQNEAQ (reference sequence). The CDR3 is CASSPVLQTGSYEQYF. The DNA of the CDR3 is TGTGCCAGCAGCCCGGTGTTGCAGACAGGGAGTTACGAGCAGTACTTC.

The chain links TRBV2 to TRBJ1-1, with D possibly matching TRBD1 (6 bases). Germline V lookup: CDR1 SNHLY, CDR2 FYNNEI. CDR3 size: 13 residues. Trimming left V 8 bases short and J 0 bases short, with 10 bases between. In nucleotides, the CDR3 is TGTGCCAGCCTCTGGGGGCTGAACACTGAAGCTTTCTTT. Translating gives CASLWGLNTEAFF.

The chain combines TRBV10-1 with TRBJ2-4; TRBD2 matches at 14 bases. This CDR3 is built from 18 residues. CDR1 and CDR2 from the germline V gene are WNHNN and SYGVQD (reference sequence). With V trimmed by 5 bases and J by 1 base, 7 bases remained unmatched. The CDR3 region has the DNA TGCGCCAGCAGTCCGGGACTAGCGGGAGTGGAGGCCAAAAACATTCAGTACTTC. Residues: CASSPGLAGVEAKNIQYF.

The chain employs TRBV7-9 and TRBJ2-7, with a possible D match to TRBD1 (5 bases). From germline, CDR1 is SEHNR and CDR2 FQNEAQ (reference sequence). The V gene lost 10 bases and the J gene lost 5 bases, with 18 bases spanning the gap. The CDR3 extends over 13 amino acids. The CDR3 bases are TGTGCCACCACCCTCGCAGGGTCAAACGAGCAGTACTTC. This sequence encodes CATTLAGSNEQYF. The full variable domain, with the rest looked up from reference TRBV7-9 and TRBJ2-7, is DTGVSQNPRHKITKRGQNVTFRCDPISEHNRLYWYRQTLGQGPEFLTYFQNEAQLEKSRLLSDRFSAERPKGSFSTLEIQRTEQGDSAMYLCATTLAGSNEQYFGPGTRLTVT.

V and J are TRBV18 and TRBJ1-1; D might be TRBD1 (6 bases). Germline CDR1 KGHSH, CDR2 LQKENI. Trimming took 5 bases from V and 2 from J, leaving 18 bases between them. The CDR3 extends over 16 amino acids. The CDR3 spells CASSAGRDNLNTEAFF. The CDR3 DNA reads TGTGCCAGCTCAGCAGGCCGGGACAACCTTAACACTGAAGCTTTCTTT.

The DNA for the CDR3 is TGTGCCAGCAGCCAAGAAACAACAGGGTTGGGGTTGGGGATGAACACTGAAGCTTTCTTT. Translated, it gives CASSQETTGLGLGMNTEAFF. The genes are TRBV4-2 and TRBJ1-1; TRBD1 is a possible D gene (6 bases). V dropped 0 bases and J dropped 0 bases, with 23 bases sitting between them. The CDR3 has 20 amino acids. In germline, CDR1 is LGHNA, CDR2 YNFKEQ.